This T cell receptor (beta chain) was identified in a study of Ad26.COV2.S vaccination and SARS-CoV-2 variants (dated by TCRdb to about 2021). At the level of the whole study: Vaccine-arm donors came from COV1001, a multicentre, randomized, double-blind, placebo-controlled phase I-IIa trial of Ad26.COV2.S in healthy adults. Ad26.COV2.S was administered intramuscularly at a dose of 5x10^10 or 1x10^11 viral particles, either as one shot or as two shots given 56 days apart. TCRbeta repertoire sequencing served as the tool for gauging how specific and how broad the SARS-CoV-2-reactive T cell receptors were following Ad26.COV2.S vaccination. A total of approximately 30 samples were included in the TCR-sequenced set, comprising roughly 19 Ad26.COV2.S vaccine recipients, 5 placebo recipients and 8 SARS-CoV-2 convalescent individuals. Trial participants were randomized into five groups of five: low-dose or high-dose Ad26.COV2.S given once or twice, or placebo on both occasions. Blinding of investigators to trial group allocation was maintained during experiments and outcome assessment. Study-level results and caveats: The authors noted that total T cell responses may have been underestimated by the TCR breadth and depth analyses. Spike-specific TCR breadth was higher in Ad26.COV2.S recipients than in placebo recipients (P = 0.0014). Vaccine and placebo recipients had comparable non-spike TCR breadth, which fits with the vaccine containing only spike. The study was not powered to compare responses between vaccine doses or regimens. After vaccination, substantial breadth of spike-specific CD8+ and CD4+ T cell responses was reported.

The immunoSEQ Assay was used to sequence TCRbeta CDR3 regions. After extraction, genomic DNA underwent amplification by bias-controlled multiplex PCR, followed by high-throughput sequencing. Processing in the source paper ran as follows. Collapsing and filtering of sequences were performed to quantify the absolute abundance of each unique TCRbeta CDR3 region. T cell fraction was estimated by normalization of TCRbeta template counts to usable DNA, with usable DNA being measured through amplification of reference genes present in all nucleated cells. Repertoire TCRs were annotated as SARS-CoV-2-specific when V gene, CDR3 amino acid sequence and J gene were exactly matched to a known reactive TCR set. MIRA supplied the reference SARS-CoV-2 TCR set, which was filtered for enrichment in COVID-19-positive ImmuneCODE repertoires so that public or cross-reactive TCRs were removed. Using the MIRA antigens, annotated TCRs were further analysed by specific ORF or by position within an ORF. Breadth was defined as annotated unique rearrangements over total unique productive rearrangements; depth was the summed frequency of those rearrangements. Group comparisons of TCR breadth used two-sided Wilcoxon rank-sum tests. TCRdb took over this immuneACCESS table, retaining in-frame rearrangements with V and J assigned. Such tables are incomplete; in checked studies, under half of the missing clones stem from an unresolved V gene, and the remainder is unexplained. V, J and clone size derive from that table, while D and trimming were established from the DNA sequence. Within this sample are some 480,000 clones, with around nine tenths of them counted one time only. The ten largest clones take up around 13% of the sample.

According to the germline V gene, CDR1 reads MDHEN and CDR2 reads SYDVKM. V is clipped by 5 bases and J by 7 bases, and the sequence between their germline boundaries is 11 bases long. The CDR3, cysteine through phenylalanine, is 12 amino acids long. Solely the CDR3 DNA is kept, with 36 bases framed from the first base. Remarks on this clone: Its antigen remains undetermined. Per-base quality was not reported, and no clone a single base away is much larger than it.

The treatment or condition label corresponds to: over 15 received Ad26.COV2.S at low or high dose, single or two shots; about 5 received placebo; per-sample allocation not given. Repertoires of vaccine and placebo recipients were sequenced from samples taken on day 63 after the first injection. Cohort 1b enrolled 25 or so adults aged 18-55 years at a single site in Boston, USA, between 29 July and 7 August 2020. Ad26.COV2.S was a replication-incompetent adenovirus type 26 vector expressing a prefusion-stabilized SARS-CoV-2 spike protein from the original Wuhan strain. The sequence joins TRBV28 to TRBJ1-2; the D region possibly corresponds to TRBD1 (6 bases align). This receptor was taken from a person between 18 and 65 years old who received the Ad26.COV2.S COVID-19 vaccine or a placebo. The sequenced sample was peripheral blood, obtained in a trial of Ad26.COV2.S vaccine versus placebo. The CDR3 sequence is CASSLQGFGYTF. DNA sequence: TGTGCCAGCAGTCTACAGGGATTTGGCTACACCTTC.